This T cell receptor (beta chain) was profiled in a study of blood T cell repertoires in COVID-19. At the level of the study: Samples taken during acute and convalescent COVID-19 were collected in the United States, Italy and Spain. From T cells, B-cell-depleted T cells, or PBMCs came the material, which was cDNA or gDNA.

In the original analysis: Researchers report that nucleated cell counts were estimated from reference gene primer amplification. The table came from immunoSEQ multiplex PCR; TCRdb's copy has only in-frame clones and leaves some out. V, J and clone size reflect that table, while D and trimming were determined from the DNA. This sample carries some 50,000 clones, about 70% of them seen once, and the ten largest clones take 8.8%. Only one count was recorded for this clone. Sequenced input: peripheral blood. This receptor was identified in a woman aged 70-85 years with acute or convalescent COVID-19.

In nucleotides, the CDR3 is TGCGCCAGCAGCCAAGTTCCCCTTTCCCAACTAGAGCAGTTCTTC. It is translated as CASSQVPLSQLEQFF. The chain recombines TRBV4-1 with TRBJ2-1; D is uncertain. Per germline, CDR1 MGHRA and CDR2 YSYEKL. This CDR3 has 15 residues. The ends were cut back, 1 base at V and 10 bases at J, with 17 bases in the middle.